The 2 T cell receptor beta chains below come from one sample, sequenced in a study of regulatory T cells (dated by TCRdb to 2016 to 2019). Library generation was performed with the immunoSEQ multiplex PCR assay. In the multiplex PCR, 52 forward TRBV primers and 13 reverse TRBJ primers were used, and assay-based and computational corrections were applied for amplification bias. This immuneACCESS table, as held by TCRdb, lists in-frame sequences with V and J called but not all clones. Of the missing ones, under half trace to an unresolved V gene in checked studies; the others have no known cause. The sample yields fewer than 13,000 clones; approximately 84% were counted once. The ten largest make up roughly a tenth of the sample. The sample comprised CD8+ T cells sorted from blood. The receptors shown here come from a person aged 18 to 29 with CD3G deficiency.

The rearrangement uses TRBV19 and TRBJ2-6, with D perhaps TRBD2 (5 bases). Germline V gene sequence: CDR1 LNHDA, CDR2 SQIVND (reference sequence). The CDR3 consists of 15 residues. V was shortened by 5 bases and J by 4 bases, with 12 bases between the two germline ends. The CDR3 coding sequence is TGTGCCAGTAGTCTTTCGGGGTCCGGGGCCAACGTCCTGACTTTC. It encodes CASSLSGSGANVLTF.

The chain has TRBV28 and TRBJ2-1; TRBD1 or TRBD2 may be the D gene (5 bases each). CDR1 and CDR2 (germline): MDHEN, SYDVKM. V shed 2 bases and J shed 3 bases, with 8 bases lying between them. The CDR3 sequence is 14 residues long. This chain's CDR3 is CASSLRDGYNEQFF. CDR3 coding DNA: TGTGCCAGCAGTTTAAGGGACGGCTACAATGAGCAGTTCTTC.